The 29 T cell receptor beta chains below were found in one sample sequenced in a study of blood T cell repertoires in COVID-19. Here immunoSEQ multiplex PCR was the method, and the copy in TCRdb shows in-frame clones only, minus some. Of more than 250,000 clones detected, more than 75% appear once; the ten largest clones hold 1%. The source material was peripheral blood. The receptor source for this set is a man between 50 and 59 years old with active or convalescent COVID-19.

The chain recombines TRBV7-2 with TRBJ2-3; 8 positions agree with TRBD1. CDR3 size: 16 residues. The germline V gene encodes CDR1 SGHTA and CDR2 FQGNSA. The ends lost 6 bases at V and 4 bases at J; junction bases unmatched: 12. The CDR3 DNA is TGTGCCAGCAGTCGGGACAGGTTCCTGAGGGCAGATACGCAGTATTTT. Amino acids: CASSRDRFLRADTQYF. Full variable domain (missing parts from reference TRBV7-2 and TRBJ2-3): GAGVSQSPSNKVTEKGKDVELRCDPISGHTALYWYRQSLGQGLEFLIYFQGNSAPDKSGLPSDRFSAERTGGSVSTLTIQRTQQEDSAVYLCASSRDRFLRADTQYFGPGTRLTVL.

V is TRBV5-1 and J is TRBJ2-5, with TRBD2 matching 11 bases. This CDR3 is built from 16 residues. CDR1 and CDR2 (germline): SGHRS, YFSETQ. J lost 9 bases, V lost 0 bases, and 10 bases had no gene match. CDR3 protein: CASSLGSTSGGSPQYF. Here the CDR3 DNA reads TGCGCCAGCAGCTTGGGGTCAACTAGCGGGGGCTCTCCCCAGTACTTC.

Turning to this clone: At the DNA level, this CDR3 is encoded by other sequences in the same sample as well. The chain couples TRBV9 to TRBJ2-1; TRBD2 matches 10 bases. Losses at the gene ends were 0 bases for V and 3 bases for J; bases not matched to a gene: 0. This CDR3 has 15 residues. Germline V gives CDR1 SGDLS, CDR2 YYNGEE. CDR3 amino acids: CASSVASGGYNEQFF. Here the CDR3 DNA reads TGTGCCAGCAGCGTAGCTAGCGGGGGCTACAATGAGCAGTTCTTC.

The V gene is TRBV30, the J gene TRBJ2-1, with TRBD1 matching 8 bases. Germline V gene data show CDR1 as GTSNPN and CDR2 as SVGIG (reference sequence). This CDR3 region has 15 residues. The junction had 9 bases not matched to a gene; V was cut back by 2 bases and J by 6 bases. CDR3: CAWSTRDRRINEQFF. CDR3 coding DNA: TGTGCCTGGAGTACCAGGGACAGGAGGATCAATGAGCAGTTCTTC.

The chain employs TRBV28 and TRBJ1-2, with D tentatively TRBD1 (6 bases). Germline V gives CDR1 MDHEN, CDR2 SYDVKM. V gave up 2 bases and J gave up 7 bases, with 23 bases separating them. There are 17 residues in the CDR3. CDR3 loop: CASSLPPSDRLKGGYTF. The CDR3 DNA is TGTGCCAGCAGTTTACCCCCCTCAGACAGGCTTAAGGGTGGCTACACCTTC.

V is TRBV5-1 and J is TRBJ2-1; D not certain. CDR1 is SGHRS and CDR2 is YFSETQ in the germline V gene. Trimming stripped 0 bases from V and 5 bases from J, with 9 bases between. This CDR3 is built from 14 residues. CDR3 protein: CASSLDSTNNEQFF. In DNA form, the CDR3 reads TGCGCCAGCAGCTTGGATAGTACGAACAATGAGCAGTTCTTC.

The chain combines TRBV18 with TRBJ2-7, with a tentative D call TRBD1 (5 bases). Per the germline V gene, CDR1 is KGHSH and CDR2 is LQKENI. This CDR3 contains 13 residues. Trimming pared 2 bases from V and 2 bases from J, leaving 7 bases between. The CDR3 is CASSPGAAYEQYF. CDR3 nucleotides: TGTGCCAGCTCACCAGGGGCAGCCTACGAGCAGTACTTC.

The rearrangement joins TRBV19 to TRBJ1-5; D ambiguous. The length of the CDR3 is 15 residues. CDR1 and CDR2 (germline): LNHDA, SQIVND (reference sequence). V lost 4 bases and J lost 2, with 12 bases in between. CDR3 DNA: TGTGCCAGTAGTAGCGCTTCGTCGGGCAATCAGCCCCAGCATTTT. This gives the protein CASSSASSGNQPQHF.

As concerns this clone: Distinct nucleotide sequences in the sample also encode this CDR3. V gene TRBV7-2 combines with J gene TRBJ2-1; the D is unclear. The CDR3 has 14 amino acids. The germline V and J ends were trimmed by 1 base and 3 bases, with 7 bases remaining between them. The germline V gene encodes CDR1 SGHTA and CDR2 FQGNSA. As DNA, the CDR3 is TGTGCCAGCAGCTTAGGATCTAGCTACAATGAGCAGTTCTTC. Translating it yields CASSLGSSYNEQFF.

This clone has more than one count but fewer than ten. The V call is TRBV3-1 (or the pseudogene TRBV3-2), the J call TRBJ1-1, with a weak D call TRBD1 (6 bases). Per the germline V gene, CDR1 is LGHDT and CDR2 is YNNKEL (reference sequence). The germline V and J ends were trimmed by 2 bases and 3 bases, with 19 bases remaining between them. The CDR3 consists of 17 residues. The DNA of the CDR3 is TGTGCCAGCAGCCAATTATGGGGGCGCGGTCGGGACACTGAAGCTTTCTTT. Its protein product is CASSQLWGRGRDTEAFF.

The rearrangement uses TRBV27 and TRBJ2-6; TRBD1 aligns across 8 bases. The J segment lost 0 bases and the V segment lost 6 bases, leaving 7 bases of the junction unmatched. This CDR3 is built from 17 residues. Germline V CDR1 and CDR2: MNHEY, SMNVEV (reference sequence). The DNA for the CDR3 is TGTGCCAGCAGCTGGACAGGGCCCATCTCTGGGGCCAACGTCCTGACTTTC. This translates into CASSWTGPISGANVLTF.

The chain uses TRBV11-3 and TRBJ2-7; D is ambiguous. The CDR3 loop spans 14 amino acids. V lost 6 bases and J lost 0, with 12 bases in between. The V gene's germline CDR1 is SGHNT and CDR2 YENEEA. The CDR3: CASSLRSGSYEQYF. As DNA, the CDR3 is TGTGCCAGCAGTCTCCGCTCAGGCTCCTACGAGCAGTACTTC.

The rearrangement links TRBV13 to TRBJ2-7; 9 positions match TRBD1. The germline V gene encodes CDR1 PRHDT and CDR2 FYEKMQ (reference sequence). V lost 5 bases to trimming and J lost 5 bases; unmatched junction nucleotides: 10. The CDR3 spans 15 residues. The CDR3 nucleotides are TGTGCCAGCAGCAAACACCCGGGACAGGGTAACGAGCAGTACTTC. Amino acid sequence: CASSKHPGQGNEQYF. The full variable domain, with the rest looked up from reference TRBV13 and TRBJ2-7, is AAGVIQSPRHLIKEKRETATLKCYPIPRHDTVYWYQQGPGQDPQFLISFYEKMQSDKGSIPDRFSAQQFSDYHSELNMSSLELGDSALYFCASSKHPGQGNEQYFGPGTRLTVT.

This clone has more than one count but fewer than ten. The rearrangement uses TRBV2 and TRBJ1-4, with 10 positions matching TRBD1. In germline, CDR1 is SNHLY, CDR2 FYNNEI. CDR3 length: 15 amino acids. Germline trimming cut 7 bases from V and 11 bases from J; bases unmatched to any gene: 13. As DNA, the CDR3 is TGTGCCAGCACCCCCCAGACAGGGGGCGGTGGGAAACTGTTTTTT. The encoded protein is CASTPQTGGGGKLFF.

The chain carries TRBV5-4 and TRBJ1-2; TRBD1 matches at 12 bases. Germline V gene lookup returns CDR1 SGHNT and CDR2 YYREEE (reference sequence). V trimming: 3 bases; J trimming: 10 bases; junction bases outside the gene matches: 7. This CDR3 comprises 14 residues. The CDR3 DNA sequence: TGTGCCAGCAGCTGGGACAGGGGGCCTAAAGACTACACCTTC. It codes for CASSWDRGPKDYTF. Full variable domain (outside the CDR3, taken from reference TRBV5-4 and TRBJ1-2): ETGVTQSPTHLIKTRGQQVTLRCSSQSGHNTVSWYQQALGQGPQFIFQYYREEENGRGNFPPRFSGLQFPNYSSELNVNALELDDSALYLCASSWDRGPKDYTFGSGTRLTVV.

CDR3 DNA: TGCGCCAGCAGCCAAGGTAACACCGTAAACTATGGCTACACCTTC. Amino acid sequence: CASSQGNTVNYGYTF. The chain links TRBV4-3 to TRBJ1-2; no reliable D call. CDR1 is LGHNA, CDR2 YSLEER, per germline. Trimming removed 1 base from V and 2 bases from J, with 11 bases in between. The CDR3 totals 15 residues.

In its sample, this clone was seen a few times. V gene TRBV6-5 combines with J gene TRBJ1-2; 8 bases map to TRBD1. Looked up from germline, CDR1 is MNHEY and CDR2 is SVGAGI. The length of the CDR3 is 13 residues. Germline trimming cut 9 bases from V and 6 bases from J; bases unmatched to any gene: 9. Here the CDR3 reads CASGRGRDNGYTF. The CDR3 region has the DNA TGTGCCAGTGGCAGGGGGCGAGACAATGGCTACACCTTC.

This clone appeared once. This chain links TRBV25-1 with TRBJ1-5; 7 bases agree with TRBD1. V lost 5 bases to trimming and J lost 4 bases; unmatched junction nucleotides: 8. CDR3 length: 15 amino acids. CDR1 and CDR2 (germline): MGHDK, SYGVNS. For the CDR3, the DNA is TGTGCCAGCAGTCCCCGAGGGACAGATAATCAGCCCCAGCATTTT. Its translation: CASSPRGTDNQPQHF.

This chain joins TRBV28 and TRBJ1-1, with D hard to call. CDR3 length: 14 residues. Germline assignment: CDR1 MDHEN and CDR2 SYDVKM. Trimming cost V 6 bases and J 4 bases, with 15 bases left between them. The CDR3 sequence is CASSSVSGPTEAFF. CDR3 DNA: TGTGCCAGCAGCTCTGTTAGCGGGCCCACTGAAGCTTTCTTT.

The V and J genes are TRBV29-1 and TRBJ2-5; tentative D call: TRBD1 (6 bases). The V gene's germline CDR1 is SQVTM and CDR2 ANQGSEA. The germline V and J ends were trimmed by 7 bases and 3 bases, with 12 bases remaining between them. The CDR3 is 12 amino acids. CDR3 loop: CSGQRGKETQYF. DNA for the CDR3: TGCAGCGGACAAAGGGGGAAAGAGACCCAGTACTTC. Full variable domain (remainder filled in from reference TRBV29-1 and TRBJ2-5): SAVISQKPSRDICQRGTSLTIQCQVDSQVTMMFWYRQQPGQSLTLIATANQGSEATYESGFVIDKFPISRPNLTFSTLTVSNMSPEDSSIYLCSGQRGKETQYFGPGTRLLVL.

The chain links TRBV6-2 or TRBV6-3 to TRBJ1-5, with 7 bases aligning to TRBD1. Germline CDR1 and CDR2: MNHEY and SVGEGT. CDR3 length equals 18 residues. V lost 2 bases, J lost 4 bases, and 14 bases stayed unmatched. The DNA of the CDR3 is TGTGCCAGCAGTTACACCCGACAGGGTAAATCCTTTAATCAGCCCCAGCATTTT. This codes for CASSYTRQGKSFNQPQHF.

The chain's CDR3 is CASSPQAGPYGYTF. The CDR3 nucleotides read TGTGCCAGCAGTCCCCAGGCGGGGCCCTATGGCTACACCTTC. The chain joins TRBV28 to TRBJ1-2; D possibly corresponds to TRBD1 (5 bases). The CDR3 loop spans 14 amino acids. Germline loops: CDR1 MDHEN, CDR2 SYDVKM. The V gene lost 5 bases and the J gene lost 4 bases, with 14 bases spanning the gap.

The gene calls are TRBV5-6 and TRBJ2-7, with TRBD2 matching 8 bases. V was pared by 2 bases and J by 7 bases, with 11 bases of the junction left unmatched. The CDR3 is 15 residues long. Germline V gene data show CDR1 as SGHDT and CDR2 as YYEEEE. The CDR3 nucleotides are TGTGCCAGCAGCTTTCGGACCGGGACTAGTGATGAGCAGTACTTC. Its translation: CASSFRTGTSDEQYF.

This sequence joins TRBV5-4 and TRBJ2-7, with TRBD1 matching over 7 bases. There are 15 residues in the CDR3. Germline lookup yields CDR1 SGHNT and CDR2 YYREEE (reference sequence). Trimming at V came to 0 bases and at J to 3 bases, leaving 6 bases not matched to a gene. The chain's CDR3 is CASSLGLQGVYEQYF. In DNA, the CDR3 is TGTGCCAGCAGCTTGGGCCTCCAGGGGGTCTACGAGCAGTACTTC.

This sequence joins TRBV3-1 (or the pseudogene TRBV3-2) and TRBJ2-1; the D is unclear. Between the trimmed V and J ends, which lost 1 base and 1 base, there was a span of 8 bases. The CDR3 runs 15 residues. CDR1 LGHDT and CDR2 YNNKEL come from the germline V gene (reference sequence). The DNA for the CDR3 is TGTGCCAGCAGCCAAGCTATCCCTTCCTACAATGAGCAGTTCTTC. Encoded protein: CASSQAIPSYNEQFF.

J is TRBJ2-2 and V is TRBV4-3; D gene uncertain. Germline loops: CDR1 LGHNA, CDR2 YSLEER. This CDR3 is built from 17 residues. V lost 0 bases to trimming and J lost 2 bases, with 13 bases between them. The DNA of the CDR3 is TGCGCCAGCAGCCAAGATCCCAGTCCCTCAAACACCGGGGAGCTGTTTTTT. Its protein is CASSQDPSPSNTGELFF.

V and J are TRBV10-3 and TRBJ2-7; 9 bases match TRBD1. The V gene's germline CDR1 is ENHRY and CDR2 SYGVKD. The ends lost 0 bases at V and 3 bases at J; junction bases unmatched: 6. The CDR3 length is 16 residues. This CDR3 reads CAISESIGTGYYEQYF. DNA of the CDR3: TGTGCCATCAGTGAGTCAATTGGGACAGGGTACTACGAGCAGTACTTC.

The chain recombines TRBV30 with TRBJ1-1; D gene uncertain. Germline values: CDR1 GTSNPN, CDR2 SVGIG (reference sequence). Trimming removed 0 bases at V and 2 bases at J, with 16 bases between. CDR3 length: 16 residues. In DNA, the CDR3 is TGTGCCTGGAGTGTACGGGGAAGAGGTAGCAACACTGAAGCTTTCTTT. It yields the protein CAWSVRGRGSNTEAFF. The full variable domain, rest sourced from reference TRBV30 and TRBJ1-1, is SQTIHQWPATLVQPVGSPLSLECTVEGTSNPNLYWYRQAAGRGLQLLFYSVGIGQISSEVPQNLSASRPQDRQFILSSKKLLLSDSGFYLCAWSVRGRGSNTEAFFGQGTRLTVV.

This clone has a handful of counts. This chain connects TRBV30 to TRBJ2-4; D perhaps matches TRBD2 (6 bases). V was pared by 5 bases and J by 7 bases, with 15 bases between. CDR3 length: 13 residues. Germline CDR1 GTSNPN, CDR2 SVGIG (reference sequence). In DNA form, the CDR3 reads TGTGCCTGGGAGGTGTCAGGAGGGAACATTCAGTACTTC. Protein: CAWEVSGGNIQYF.